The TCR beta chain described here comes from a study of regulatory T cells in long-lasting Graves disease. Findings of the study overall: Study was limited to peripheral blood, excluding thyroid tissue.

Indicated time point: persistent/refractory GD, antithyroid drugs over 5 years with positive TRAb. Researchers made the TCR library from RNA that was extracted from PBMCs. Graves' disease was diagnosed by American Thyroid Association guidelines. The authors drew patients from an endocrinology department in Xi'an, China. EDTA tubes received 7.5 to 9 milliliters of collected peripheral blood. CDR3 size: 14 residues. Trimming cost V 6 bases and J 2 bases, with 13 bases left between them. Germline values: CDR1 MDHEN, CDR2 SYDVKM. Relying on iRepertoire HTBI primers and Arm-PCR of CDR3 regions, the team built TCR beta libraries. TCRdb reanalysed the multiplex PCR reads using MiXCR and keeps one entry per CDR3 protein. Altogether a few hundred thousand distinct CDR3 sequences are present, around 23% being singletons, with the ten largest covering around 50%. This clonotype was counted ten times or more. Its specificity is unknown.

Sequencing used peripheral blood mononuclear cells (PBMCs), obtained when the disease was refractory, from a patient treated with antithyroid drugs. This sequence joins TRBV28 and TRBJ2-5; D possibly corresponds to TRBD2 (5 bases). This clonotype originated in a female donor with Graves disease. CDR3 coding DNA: TGTGCCAGCAGCTTCGGCGGGCCACAAGAGACCCAGTACTTC. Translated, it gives CASSFGGPQETQYF.